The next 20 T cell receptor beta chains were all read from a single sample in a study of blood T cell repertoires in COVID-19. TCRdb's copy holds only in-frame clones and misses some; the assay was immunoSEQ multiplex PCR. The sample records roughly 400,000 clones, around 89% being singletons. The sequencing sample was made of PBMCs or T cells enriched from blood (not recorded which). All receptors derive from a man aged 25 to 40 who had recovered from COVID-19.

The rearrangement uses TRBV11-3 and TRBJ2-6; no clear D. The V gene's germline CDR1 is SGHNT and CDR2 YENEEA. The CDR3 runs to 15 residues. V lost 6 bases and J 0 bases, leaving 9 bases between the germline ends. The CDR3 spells CASSPRYSGANVLTF. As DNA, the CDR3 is TGTGCCAGCAGTCCCCGTTACTCTGGGGCCAACGTCCTGACTTTC.

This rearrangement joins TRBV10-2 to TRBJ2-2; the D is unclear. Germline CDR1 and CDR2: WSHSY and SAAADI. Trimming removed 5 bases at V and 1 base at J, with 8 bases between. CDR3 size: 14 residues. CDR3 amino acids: CASSRSLNTGELFF. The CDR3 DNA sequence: TGCGCCAGCAGTAGGAGTCTGAACACCGGGGAGCTGTTTTTT.

The CDR3 is CASSLQGRPGYGYTF. CDR3 DNA: TGTGCCAGCAGTTTACAGGGGCGACCGGGGTATGGCTACACCTTC. V usage is TRBV28 and J usage is TRBJ1-2, with D possibly being TRBD1 (6 bases). In germline, CDR1 is MDHEN, CDR2 SYDVKM. V gave up 2 bases and J gave up 5 bases, with 15 bases separating them. CDR3 length: 15 residues.

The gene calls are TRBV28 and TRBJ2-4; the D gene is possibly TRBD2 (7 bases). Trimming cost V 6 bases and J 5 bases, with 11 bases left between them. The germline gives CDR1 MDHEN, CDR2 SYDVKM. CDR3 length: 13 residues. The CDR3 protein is CASRGGGENIQYF. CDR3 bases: TGTGCCAGCAGAGGAGGGGGGGAAAACATTCAGTACTTC.

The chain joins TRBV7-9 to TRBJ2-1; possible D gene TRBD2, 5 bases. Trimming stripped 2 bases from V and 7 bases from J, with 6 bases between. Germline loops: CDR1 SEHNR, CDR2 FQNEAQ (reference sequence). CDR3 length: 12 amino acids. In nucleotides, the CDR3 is TGTGCCAGCAGCTTACTAGCTAATGAGCAGTTCTTC. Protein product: CASSLLANEQFF.

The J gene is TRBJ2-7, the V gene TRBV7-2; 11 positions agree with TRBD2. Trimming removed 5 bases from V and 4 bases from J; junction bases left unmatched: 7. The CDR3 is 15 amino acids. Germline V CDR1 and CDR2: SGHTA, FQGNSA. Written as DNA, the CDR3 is TGTGCCAGCAGCCGCCCTAGCGGGAGGAAGTACGAGCAGTACTTC. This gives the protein CASSRPSGRKYEQYF.

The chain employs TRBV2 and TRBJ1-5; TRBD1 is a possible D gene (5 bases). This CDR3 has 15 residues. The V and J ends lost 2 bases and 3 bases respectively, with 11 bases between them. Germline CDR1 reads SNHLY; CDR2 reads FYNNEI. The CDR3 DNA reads TGTGCCAGCAGTGAACAGGGTAGGAACAATCAGCCCCAGCATTTT. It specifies CASSEQGRNNQPQHF.

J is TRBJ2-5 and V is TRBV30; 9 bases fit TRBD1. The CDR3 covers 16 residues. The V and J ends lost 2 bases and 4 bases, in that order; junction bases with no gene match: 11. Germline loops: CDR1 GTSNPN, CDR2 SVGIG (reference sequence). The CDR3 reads CAWSKPGTGQRETQYF. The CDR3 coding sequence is TGTGCCTGGAGTAAACCCGGGACAGGGCAACGAGAGACCCAGTACTTC.

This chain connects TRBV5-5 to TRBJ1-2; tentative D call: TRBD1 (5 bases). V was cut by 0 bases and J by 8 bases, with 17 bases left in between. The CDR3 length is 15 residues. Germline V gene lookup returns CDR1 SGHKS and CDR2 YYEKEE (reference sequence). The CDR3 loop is CASSLEFGRVVGYTF. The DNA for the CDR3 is TGTGCCAGCAGCTTGGAATTCGGCAGGGTAGTCGGCTACACCTTC. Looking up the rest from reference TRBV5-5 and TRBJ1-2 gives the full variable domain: DAGVTQSPTHLIKTRGQQVTLRCSPISGHKSVSWYQQVLGQGPQFIFQYYEKEERGRGNFPDRFSARQFPNYSSELNVNALLLGDSALYLCASSLEFGRVVGYTFGSGTRLTVV.

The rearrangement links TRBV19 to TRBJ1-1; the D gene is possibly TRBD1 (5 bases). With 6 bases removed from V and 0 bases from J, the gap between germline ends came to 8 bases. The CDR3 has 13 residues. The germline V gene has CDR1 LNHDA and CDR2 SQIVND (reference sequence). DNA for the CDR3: TGTGCCAGTAGGGGACTGATGAACACTGAAGCTTTCTTT. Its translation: CASRGLMNTEAFF.

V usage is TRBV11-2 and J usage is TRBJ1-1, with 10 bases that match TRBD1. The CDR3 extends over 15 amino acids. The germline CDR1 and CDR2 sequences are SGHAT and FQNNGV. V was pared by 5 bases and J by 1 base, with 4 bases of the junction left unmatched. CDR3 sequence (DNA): TGTGCCAGCAGCGCCGGGGACAGGGGGAACACTGAAGCTTTCTTT. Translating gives CASSAGDRGNTEAFF.

The CDR3 DNA is TGTGCCAGCAGCTCCAAGTGGGGGGGCTATTTAGACGAGCAGTACTTC. It specifies CASSSKWGGYLDEQYF. The chain joins TRBV7-6 to TRBJ2-7; D perhaps matches TRBD2 (7 bases). V was clipped by 4 bases and J by 5 bases, with 21 bases between them. The CDR3 consists of 16 residues. Germline CDR1 SGHVS, CDR2 FNYEAQ.

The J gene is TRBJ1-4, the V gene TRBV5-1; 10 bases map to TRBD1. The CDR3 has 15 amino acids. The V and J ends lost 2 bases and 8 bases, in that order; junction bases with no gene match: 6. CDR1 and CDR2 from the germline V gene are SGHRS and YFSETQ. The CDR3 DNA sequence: TGCGCCAGCAGCTTTGGGGACAGGGGTGCGGAAAAACTGTTTTTT. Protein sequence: CASSFGDRGAEKLFF.

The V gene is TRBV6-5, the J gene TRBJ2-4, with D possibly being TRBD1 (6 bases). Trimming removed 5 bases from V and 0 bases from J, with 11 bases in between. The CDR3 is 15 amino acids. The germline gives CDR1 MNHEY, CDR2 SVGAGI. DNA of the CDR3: TGTGCCAGCAGTCGACAGGACCAAGCCAAAAACATTCAGTACTTC. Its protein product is CASSRQDQAKNIQYF.

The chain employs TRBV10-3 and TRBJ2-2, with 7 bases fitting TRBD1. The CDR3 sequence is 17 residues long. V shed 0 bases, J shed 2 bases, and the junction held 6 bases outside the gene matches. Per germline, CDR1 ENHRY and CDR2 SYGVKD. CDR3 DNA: TGTGCCATCAGTGAGTCTTCGGACAGGCCCAACACCGGGGAGCTGTTTTTT. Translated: CAISESSDRPNTGELFF.

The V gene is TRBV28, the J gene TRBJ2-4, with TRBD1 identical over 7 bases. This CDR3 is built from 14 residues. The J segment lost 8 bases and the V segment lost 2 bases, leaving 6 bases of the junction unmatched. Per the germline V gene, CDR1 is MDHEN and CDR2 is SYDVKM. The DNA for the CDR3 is TGTGCCAGCAGTTTAGTGGACAGGACGGACATTCAGTACTTC. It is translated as CASSLVDRTDIQYF.

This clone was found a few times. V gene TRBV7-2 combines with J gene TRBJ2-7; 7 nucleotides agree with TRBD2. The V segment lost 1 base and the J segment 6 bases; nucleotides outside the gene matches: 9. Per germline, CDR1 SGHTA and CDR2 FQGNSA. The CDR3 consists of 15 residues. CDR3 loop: CASSLGGTMSGEQYF. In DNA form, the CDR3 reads TGTGCCAGCAGCTTAGGAGGGACTATGTCGGGCGAGCAGTACTTC. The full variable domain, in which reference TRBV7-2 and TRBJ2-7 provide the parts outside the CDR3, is GAGVSQSPSNKVTEKGKDVELRCDPISGHTALYWYRQSLGQGLEFLIYFQGNSAPDKSGLPSDRFSAERTGGSVSTLTIQRTQQEDSAVYLCASSLGGTMSGEQYFGPGTRLTVT.

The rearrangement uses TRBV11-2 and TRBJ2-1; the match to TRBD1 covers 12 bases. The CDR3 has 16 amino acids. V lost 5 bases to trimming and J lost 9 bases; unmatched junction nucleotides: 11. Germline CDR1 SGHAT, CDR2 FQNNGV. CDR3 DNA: TGTGCCAGCAGCCCCGGCCGGGGGACAGGGGGCGGTGAGCAGTTCTTC. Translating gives CASSPGRGTGGGEQFF.

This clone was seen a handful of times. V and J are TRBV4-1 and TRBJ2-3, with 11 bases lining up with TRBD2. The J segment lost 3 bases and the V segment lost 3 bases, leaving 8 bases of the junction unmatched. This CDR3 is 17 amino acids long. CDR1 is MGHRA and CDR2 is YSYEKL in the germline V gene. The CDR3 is CASSHHLTSGSTDTQYF. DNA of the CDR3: TGCGCCAGCAGCCACCACCTAACTAGCGGGAGTACAGATACGCAGTATTTT.

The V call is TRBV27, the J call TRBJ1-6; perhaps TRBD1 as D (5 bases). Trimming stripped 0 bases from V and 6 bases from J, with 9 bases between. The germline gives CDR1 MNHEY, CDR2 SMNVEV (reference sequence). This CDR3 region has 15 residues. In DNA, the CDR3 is TGTGCCAGCAGTTTATCGGGGGGACTTAATTCACCCCTCCACTTT. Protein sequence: CASSLSGGLNSPLHF.